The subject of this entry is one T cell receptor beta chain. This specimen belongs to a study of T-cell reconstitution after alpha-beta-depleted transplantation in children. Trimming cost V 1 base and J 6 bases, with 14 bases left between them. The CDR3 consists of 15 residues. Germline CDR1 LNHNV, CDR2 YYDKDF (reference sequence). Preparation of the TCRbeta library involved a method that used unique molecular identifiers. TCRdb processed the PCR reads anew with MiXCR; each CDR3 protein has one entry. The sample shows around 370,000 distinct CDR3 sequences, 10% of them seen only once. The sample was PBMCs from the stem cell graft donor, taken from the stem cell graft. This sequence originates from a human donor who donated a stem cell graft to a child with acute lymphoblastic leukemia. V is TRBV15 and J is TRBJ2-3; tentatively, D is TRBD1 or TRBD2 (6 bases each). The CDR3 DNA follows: TGTGCCACCAGCAGAGTTACCTGGGGGGCGGATACGCAGTATTTT. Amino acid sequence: CATSRVTWGADTQYF.